This T cell receptor (beta chain) was identified during a study of OX40 agonist ivuxolimab in advanced cancers. Study results and limitations: Clonal expansion in partial responders at 0.1-3.0 mg/kg ranked among the lowest. Not determined was the antigen specificity of the expanded peripheral T cells.

On this clone: The antigen remains unidentified.

The repertoire was sequenced with immunoSEQ multiplex PCR; TCRdb's copy has only in-frame clones and lacks some. The sample holds under 80,000 clones, 75% to 90% seen once. CDR1 and CDR2 from the germline V gene are SQVTM and ANQGSEA. The CDR3 totals 14 residues. V usage is TRBV29-1 and J usage is TRBJ1-1; D remains unclear. The starting material was CD4+ or CD8+ T cells sorted from blood, obtained in a trial of the OX40 agonist ivuxolimab. This clonotype was obtained from an adult with an advanced solid tumor such as melanoma, head and neck, liver or kidney cancer. The CDR3 bases are TGCATGTGCGAAGGGCCGCCGTCAAACACTGAAGCTTTCTTT. The encoded protein is CMCEGPPSNTEAFF.